The 9 T cell receptor beta chains below all came from one sample that was sequenced in a study of blood T cell repertoires in COVID-19. Generated by immunoSEQ multiplex PCR, the TCRdb table keeps only in-frame clones and is missing some. The repertoire holds roughly 280,000 clones, with approximately 86% as singletons. Sample: peripheral blood. Source of these receptors: a man between 25 and 39 years old with active or convalescent COVID-19.

The rearrangement uses TRBV5-1 and TRBJ2-1, with a possible D match to TRBD2 (6 bases). There are 13 residues in the CDR3. Looked up from germline, CDR1 is SGHRS and CDR2 is YFSETQ. V was trimmed by 1 base and J by 6 bases, leaving 8 bases between them. The DNA for the CDR3 is TGCGCCAGCAGCTTGTGGACTACCAATGAGCAGTTCTTC. It yields the protein CASSLWTTNEQFF.

CDR3 sequence: CASSSRGAMTDTQYF. The CDR3 nucleotides are TGTGCCAGTAGTAGTCGGGGGGCTATGACAGATACGCAGTATTTT. The chain uses TRBV19 and TRBJ2-3; D possibly corresponds to TRBD2 (7 bases). Germline lookup yields CDR1 LNHDA and CDR2 SQIVND (reference sequence). Trimming left V 4 bases short and J 3 bases short, with 14 bases between. The CDR3 sequence is 15 residues long.

The V gene is TRBV9, the J gene TRBJ2-2, with 8 bases lining up with TRBD2. CDR1 is SGDLS and CDR2 is YYNGEE in the germline V gene. Trimming cost V 5 bases and J 4 bases; bases outside gene matches: 7. CDR3 length: 15 residues. The CDR3 sequence is CASRERGGGTGELFF. In DNA, the CDR3 is TGTGCCAGCAGAGAACGGGGGGGCGGCACCGGGGAGCTGTTTTTT. Full variable domain (rest looked up from reference TRBV9 and TRBJ2-2): DSGVTQTPKHLITATGQRVTLRCSPRSGDLSVYWYQQSLDQGLQFLIQYYNGEERAKGNILERFSAQQFPDLHSELNLSSLELGDSALYFCASRERGGGTGELFFGEGSRLTVL.

The chain couples TRBV27 to TRBJ2-6; D is ambiguous. Trimming stripped 5 bases from V and 2 bases from J, with 10 bases between. Germline assignment: CDR1 MNHEY and CDR2 SMNVEV (reference sequence). There are 15 residues in the CDR3. This CDR3 reads CASSLASPGANVLTF. In DNA form, the CDR3 reads TGTGCCAGCAGTCTTGCAAGCCCTGGGGCCAACGTCCTGACTTTC.

V gene TRBV18 combines with J gene TRBJ2-7; D remains unclear. CDR1 and CDR2 from the germline V gene are KGHSH and LQKENI. The CDR3 length is 12 residues. V was shortened by 5 bases and J by 3 bases, with 8 bases between the two germline ends. Here the CDR3 reads CASSSLSYEQYF. In DNA form, the CDR3 reads TGTGCCAGCTCAAGCTTGAGCTACGAGCAGTACTTC. The variable domain in full, with the rest retrieved from reference TRBV18 and TRBJ2-7, is NAGVMQNPRHLVRRRGQEARLRCSPMKGHSHVYWYRQLPEEGLKFMVYLQKENIIDESGMPKERFSAEFPKEGPSILRIQQVVRGDSAAYFCASSSLSYEQYFGPGTRLTVT.

This clone was seen a few times. The CDR3, as DNA: TGTGCCAGTAGTCCGCGACAGGAGGTGGGCTACACCTTC. Its protein product is CASSPRQEVGYTF. This chain connects TRBV19 to TRBJ1-2; D perhaps matches TRBD1 (6 bases). The V gene lost 5 bases and the J gene lost 8 bases, with 15 bases spanning the gap. The CDR3 contains 13 residues. CDR1 LNHDA and CDR2 SQIVND come from the germline V gene (reference sequence).

The genes are TRBV4-3 and TRBJ1-4, with D perhaps TRBD1 (6 bases). The V end was cut by 0 bases, the J end by 8 bases, with 13 bases between. The CDR3 extends over 15 amino acids. Per the germline V gene, CDR1 is LGHNA and CDR2 is YSLEER. The CDR3 protein is CASSQDLGGVEKLFF. CDR3 in DNA: TGCGCCAGCAGCCAAGACCTTGGGGGCGTCGAAAAACTGTTTTTT.

The rearrangement joins TRBV5-1 to TRBJ2-1; 7 bases agree with TRBD2. The germline V gene has CDR1 SGHRS and CDR2 YFSETQ. The CDR3 has 16 amino acids. V dropped 3 bases and J dropped 13; count of bases not matched to a gene: 19. The CDR3 DNA reads as TGCGCCAGCAGCTGGAAACCCCGGGGGGAAGGCGTAATCCAGTTCTTC. Protein product: CASSWKPRGEGVIQFF.

The chain couples TRBV4-2 to TRBJ2-3; 11 bases map to TRBD2. Germline V gene data show CDR1 as LGHNA and CDR2 as YNFKEQ. The CDR3 is made up of 16 amino acids. With 0 bases clipped from V and 4 bases from J, the junction kept 3 bases outside the gene matches. The CDR3 reads CASSQDFSGGADTQYF. Written as DNA, the CDR3 is TGTGCCAGCAGCCAAGATTTTAGCGGGGGGGCAGATACGCAGTATTTT.